A selection of T cell receptor beta chains follows, all from one sample in a study of shared clonotypes between healthy human individuals. The protocol was immunoSEQ multiplex PCR, while the TCRdb copy is restricted to in-frame clones and leaves out a portion. The sample consists of approximately 320,000 clones, around 86% of them appearing once. Material for sequencing was memory CD8+ T cells sorted from blood. Receptor source: a man between 18 and 29 years old in good health. Each CDR3 is given with its conserved first and last residue. The order of the fields is D gene, V gene, clone size, J gene, CDR3 DNA, CDR3 protein. A D gene is named only where the DNA matches it firmly. For some rows the clone size is stated as once, few or many, or as a class when expanded; others skip it.

-	TRBV5-4	-	TRBJ1-2	TGTGCCAGCAGCTTGGGCGGACAAACTGCTAACTATGGCTACACCTTC	CASSLGGQTANYGYTF
-	TRBV6-6	medium-sized	TRBJ1-3	TGTGCCAGCTCTCAGGGGACCATATATTTT	CASSQGTIYF
-	TRBV9	-	TRBJ2-2	TGTGCCAGCAGCGGGAACAGGGAGCTGTTTTTT	CASSGNRELFF
TRBD1	TRBV10-1	-	TRBJ2-7	TGCGCCAGTACGACCGGGACAGACACCACCTACGAGCAGTACTTC	CASTTGTDTTYEQYF
-	TRBV27	-	TRBJ1-6	TGTGCCAGCAGTTTAGGCGACAGTAATTCACCCCTCCACTTT	CASSLGDSNSPLHF
-	TRBV4-1	-	TRBJ2-3	TGCGCCAGCAGCCCGCCCACAGATACGCAGTATTTT	CASSPPTDTQYF
-	TRBV28	many	TRBJ2-2	TGTGCCAGCGCCTTCCCCACTGACGGGGGAAGCGGGGAGCTGTTTTTT	CASAFPTDGGSGELFF
-	TRBV7-2	-	TRBJ1-6	TGTGCCAGCAGCTTGCCCCGGGGGGAGTCCTATAATTCACCCCTCCACTTT	CASSLPRGESYNSPLHF
TRBD2	TRBV5-1	-	TRBJ2-1	TGCGCCAGCAGCTGGGGTCCGGGACTAGCGGAAGACAATGAGCAGTTCTTC	CASSWGPGLAEDNEQFF
-	TRBV14	-	TRBJ2-4	TGTGCCAGCAGCCATAAGGGGGGAGCCAAAAACATTCAGTACTTC	CASSHKGGAKNIQYF
-	TRBV30	-	TRBJ2-2	TGTGCCTGGAGTGCGGGGACTCAGCTGTTTTTT	CAWSAGTQLFF
TRBD1	TRBV11-3	-	TRBJ1-1	TGTGCCAGCAGCAAGACAGGGGAGAACACTGAAGCTTTCTTT	CASSKTGENTEAFF
TRBD1	TRBV11-2	-	TRBJ2-7	TGTGCCAGCAGCTTAGGCACAGGGGGCTCGTGGGAGCAGTACTTC	CASSLGTGGSWEQYF
TRBD1	TRBV30	-	TRBJ2-3	TGTGCCTGGAGTGGGACAGGCCTAAGGGATACGCAGTATTTT	CAWSGTGLRDTQYF
-	TRBV5-1	-	TRBJ1-1	TGCGCCAGCAGCTTGGTATCCCCAGGGATAACTGAAGCTTTCTTT	CASSLVSPGITEAFF
-	TRBV30	-	TRBJ1-1	TGTGCCTGGAGTAATGTTTGGGGGATGAACACTGAAGCTTTCTTT	CAWSNVWGMNTEAFF